The entry below gives a single T cell receptor (beta chain) sequence along with its context. This specimen belongs to a study of blood T cell repertoires in COVID-19. On the study more broadly: Samples of COVID-19 (acute and convalescent) were obtained from the United States, Italy and Spain. The analysed material was cDNA or gDNA that came from T cells, B-cell-depleted T cells, or PBMCs.

As originally analysed: Estimated nucleated cell counts came from reference gene primer amplification. The assay was immunoSEQ multiplex PCR, and TCRdb's table has in-frame clones only and misses some. For V, J and clone size, that table is used; D and trimming come from the DNA. The data show about 170,000 clones, approximately 85% seen once. CDR3 length: 15 residues. Trimming took 3 bases from V and 6 from J; bases not matched to a gene: 6. Germline CDR1 is WSHSY and CDR2 is SAAADI. V usage is TRBV10-2 and J usage is TRBJ2-3; 10 bases match TRBD1. The source is a man in his sixties who had recovered from COVID-19. The source material was peripheral blood. Here the CDR3 DNA reads TGCGCCAGCAGTGATAGGGGACAGGGGAGGGATACGCAGTATTTT. Its protein product is CASSDRGQGRDTQYF.